A single sample is the source of the 13 T cell receptor beta chains below, sequenced in a study of T cell changes during pregnancy in multiple sclerosis. Measured with immunoSEQ multiplex PCR; TCRdb has only the in-frame clones, and not every one. The sample consists of tens of thousands of clones, roughly nine tenths of them appearing once. The sample here was peripheral blood, taken in the first trimester of pregnancy. All receptors come from a female donor in good health, enrolled as a control in a pregnancy study.

The gene calls are TRBV5-6 and TRBJ2-2, with D perhaps TRBD1 (6 bases). CDR1 and CDR2 from the germline V gene are SGHDT and YYEEEE. The CDR3 extends over 16 amino acids. V dropped 0 bases and J dropped 0 bases, with 9 bases sitting between them. The CDR3 sequence is CASSLVGQPNTGELFF. In nucleotides, the CDR3 is TGTGCCAGCAGCTTGGTAGGACAGCCGAACACCGGGGAGCTGTTTTTT. The variable domain in full, completed from reference TRBV5-6 and TRBJ2-2, reads DAGVTQSPTHLIKTRGQQVTLRCSPKSGHDTVSWYQQALGQGPQFIFQYYEEEERQRGNFPDRFSGHQFPNYSSELNVNALLLGDSALYLCASSLVGQPNTGELFFGEGSRLTVL.

The chain is built from TRBV11-2 and TRBJ2-7, with D tentatively TRBD2 (7 bases). V was clipped by 3 bases and J by 2 bases, with 23 bases between them. CDR1 and CDR2 from the germline V gene are SGHAT and FQNNGV. CDR3 size: 18 residues. CDR3 in DNA: TGTGCCAGCAGCTTTCGAGTCCGCGGGGGCCACTCCACCTACGAGCAGTACTTC. Translating gives CASSFRVRGGHSTYEQYF.

This sequence joins TRBV20-1 and TRBJ1-1, with D perhaps matching TRBD1 (5 bases). Germline V lookup: CDR1 DFQATT, CDR2 SNEGSKA (reference sequence). The ends were cut back, 6 bases at V and 10 bases at J, with 15 bases in the middle. This CDR3 is 11 amino acids long. CDR3 sequence: CSATGVLGAFF. The DNA of the CDR3 is TGCAGTGCAACGGGGGTCTTGGGAGCTTTCTTT.

V and J are TRBV14 and TRBJ1-1; the D is unclear. The CDR3 has 16 residues. V was clipped by 0 bases and J by 2 bases, with 13 bases between them. CDR1 and CDR2 from the germline V gene are SGHDN and FVKESK. The CDR3 bases are TGTGCCAGCAGCCAAGATGCTCGGACTGATAACACTGAAGCTTTCTTT. This encodes CASSQDARTDNTEAFF.

The sample holds one count of this clone. V and J are TRBV7-9 and TRBJ2-1, with 10 bases aligning to TRBD2. The CDR3 loop spans 15 amino acids. The germline V gene has CDR1 SEHNR and CDR2 FQNEAQ (reference sequence). Trimming at V came to 7 bases and at J to 3 bases, leaving 6 bases not matched to a gene. CDR3 DNA: TGTGCCAGCATCGAGGGACTAGCGAGCTACAATGAGCAGTTCTTC. It yields the protein CASIEGLASYNEQFF.

The V call is TRBV5-1, the J call TRBJ2-5; 11 nucleotides agree with TRBD2. The CDR3 has 15 residues. Germline V lookup: CDR1 SGHRS, CDR2 YFSETQ. V was pared by 0 bases and J by 5 bases, with 3 bases of the junction left unmatched. CDR3 protein: CASSLGTSGLETQYF. The CDR3 DNA follows: TGCGCCAGCAGCTTGGGGACTAGCGGGTTGGAGACCCAGTACTTC.

This clone was detected only once. The chain employs TRBV19 and TRBJ1-2; D is ambiguous. The CDR3 consists of 9 residues. V dropped 11 bases and J dropped 8 bases, with 9 bases sitting between them. CDR1 and CDR2 (germline): LNHDA, SQIVND (reference sequence). The CDR3, as DNA: TGTGCCTTACCGAGCGGCTACACCTTC. As protein: CALPSGYTF.

The J gene is TRBJ1-1, the V gene TRBV18, with 7 nucleotides matching TRBD1. J gave up 3 bases and V 2 bases, and 3 bases lay outside the gene matches. Germline V gives CDR1 KGHSH, CDR2 LQKENI. The length of the CDR3 is 14 residues. The DNA for the CDR3 is TGTGCCAGCTCACCAGGACAGGCGGACACTGAAGCTTTCTTT. Its protein product is CASSPGQADTEAFF.

The chain carries TRBV4-1 and TRBJ1-5, with D maybe TRBD1 (6 bases). Germline CDR1 MGHRA, CDR2 YSYEKL. Trimming removed 2 bases at V and 3 bases at J, with 14 bases between. The CDR3 is 16 residues long. The CDR3 is CASSQRGGGNNQPQHF. CDR3 sequence (DNA): TGCGCCAGCAGCCAAAGAGGGGGGGGAAACAATCAGCCCCAGCATTTT.

The genes are TRBV11-1 and TRBJ2-3; TRBD1 might be the D (6 bases). V dropped 3 bases and J dropped 1 base, with 11 bases sitting between them. This CDR3 contains 15 residues. Germline-derived CDR1 and CDR2 are SGHAT and FQDESV (reference sequence). The CDR3 nucleotides are TGTGCCAGCAGCTTGGGGGCCCCGGGCACAGATACGCAGTATTTT. This translates into CASSLGAPGTDTQYF. Complete variable domain (other parts from reference TRBV11-1 and TRBJ2-3): EAEVAQSPRYKITEKSQAVAFWCDPISGHATLYWYRQILGQGPELLVQFQDESVVDDSQLPKDRFSAERLKGVDSTLKIQPAELGDSAMYLCASSLGAPGTDTQYFGPGTRLTVL.

The V gene is TRBV10-1, the J gene TRBJ2-2; D is unclear. Trimming took off 0 bases at V and 7 bases at J, with 9 bases between the two ends. The CDR3 sequence is 14 residues long. Germline values: CDR1 WNHNN, CDR2 SYGVQD (reference sequence). CDR3 residues: CASSESGTGGELFF. The CDR3 DNA follows: TGCGCCAGCAGTGAGTCAGGAACGGGCGGGGAGCTGTTTTTT.

V gene TRBV11-3 combines with J gene TRBJ1-2; possibly TRBD1 for D (5 bases). The CDR3 totals 15 residues. V lost 4 bases, J lost 6 bases, and 18 bases lay in between. Germline CDR1 and CDR2: SGHNT and YENEEA. This CDR3 is CASSSRAGNGNGYTF. In DNA, the CDR3 is TGTGCCAGCAGCTCCCGAGCAGGGAATGGTAATGGCTACACCTTC.

This sequence joins TRBV5-1 and TRBJ1-2; TRBD1 agrees at 9 bases. The CDR3 totals 15 residues. Germline V gene sequence: CDR1 SGHRS, CDR2 YFSETQ. V was pared by 2 bases and J by 5 bases, with 7 bases of the junction left unmatched. This chain's CDR3 is CASSFNPGQGYGYTF. DNA for the CDR3: TGCGCCAGCAGCTTCAATCCTGGACAGGGGTATGGCTACACCTTC. Complete variable domain (other parts from reference TRBV5-1 and TRBJ1-2): KAGVTQTPRYLIKTRGQQVTLSCSPISGHRSVSWYQQTPGQGLQFLFEYFSETQRNKGNFPGRFSGRQFSNSRSEMNVSTLELGDSALYLCASSFNPGQGYGYTFGSGTRLTVV.